This paragraph covers one TCR beta chain sequence. Its cognate antigen is unknown. These data originate in a study of a mutant IDH1 vaccine in newly diagnosed glioma. On the study more broadly: Of treated patients, approximately 60% were men and roughly 40% women, averaging about 40 years. Antecedent treatment encompassed radiotherapy, temozolomide, or their combination; the majority received both.

Described time point: baseline, week 1 (first vaccination visit). Sample treatment: pre-vaccination baseline after standard-of-care therapy. Findings of the study overall: Vaccine-induced immune responses occurred in more than 85% of patients. Seemingly, pseudoprogression had no relation to changes in the top peripheral T cell clonotypes.

CDR1 and CDR2 (germline): SGHDT, YYEEEE. The V and J ends lost 3 bases and 0 bases respectively, with 6 bases between them. The CDR3 spans 13 residues. Sequencing was performed with immunoSEQ multiplex PCR; in TCRdb, only in-frame clones are kept and a portion is missing. The sample lists tens of thousands of clones, 80% to 90% seen once, with about 2.2% in the top ten. The sequencing used PBMCs, collected from a glioma patient treated with radiotherapy, temozolomide or both. This chain connects TRBV5-6 to TRBJ1-1; D unclear. The source of this sequence is a middle-aged man with glioma. CDR3 DNA: TGTGCCAGCAGCTCCAGTCTGAACACTGAAGCTTTCTTT. It yields the protein CASSSSLNTEAFF.